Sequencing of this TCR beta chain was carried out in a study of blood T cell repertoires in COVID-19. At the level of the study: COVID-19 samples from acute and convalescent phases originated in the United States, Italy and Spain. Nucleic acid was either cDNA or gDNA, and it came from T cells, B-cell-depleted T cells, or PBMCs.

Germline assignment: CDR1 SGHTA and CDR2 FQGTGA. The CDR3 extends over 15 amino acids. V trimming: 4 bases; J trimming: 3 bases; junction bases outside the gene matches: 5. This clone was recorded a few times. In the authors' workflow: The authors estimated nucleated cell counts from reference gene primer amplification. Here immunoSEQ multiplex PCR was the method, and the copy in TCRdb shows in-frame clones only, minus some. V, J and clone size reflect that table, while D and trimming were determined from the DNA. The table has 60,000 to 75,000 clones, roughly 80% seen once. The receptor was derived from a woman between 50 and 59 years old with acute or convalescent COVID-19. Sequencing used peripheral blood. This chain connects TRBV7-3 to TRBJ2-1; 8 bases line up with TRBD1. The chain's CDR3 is CASSSTGGYYNEQFF. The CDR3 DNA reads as TGTGCCAGCAGCTCTACAGGGGGGTACTACAATGAGCAGTTCTTC.